The sequence of this T cell receptor (beta chain) was determined in a study of blood T cell repertoires in COVID-19 (dated by TCRdb to about 2020). Regarding the research as a whole: Collaborator samples came from the United States, Italy and Spain and covered acute and convalescent phases of COVID-19. The material from the prospective study consisted of cDNA or gDNA derived from T cells, B-cell-depleted T cells, or PBMCs. The samples were drawn from two sources: the first 160 participants of the ongoing ImmuneRACE study, and fewer than 1,500 subjects contributed by 6 global collaborators. HLA class I and class II types, where available, came from metadata supplied by the sample provider rather than from assay-based typing. The repertoires were made available in a free public database intended to serve as a resource for research on the immune response to SARS-CoV-2. Sample metadata almost always included a de-identified subject ID, COVID-19 status, age in years and sex. The dataset comprised deeply sampled blood TCRbeta repertoires from subjects exposed to, actively infected with, or recovered from COVID-19. Paper-wide results and their limitations: How much clinical and demographic metadata was included differed by source and by participant, and the metadata was provided uncurated.

The collaborating institutions used their own protocols to collect whole blood in K2EDTA tubes. Collaborator samples were shipped for TCRbeta analysis as frozen whole blood, isolated PBMCs, or DNA extracted from either sample type. The junction shows trimming of 6 bases on V and 11 bases on J, and the gene matches do not reach 5 bases of it. CDR1 and CDR2, per the germline V gene, are SGHAT and FQNNGV. From cysteine to phenylalanine, the CDR3 is 12 amino acids long. Only CDR3 DNA is held: 36 bases, read in frame from base 1. TCRbeta CDR3 regions were amplified from genomic DNA by means of the immunoSEQ Assay, a bias-controlled multiplex PCR. Per the authors' processing: Within the assay, amplification of reference gene primers was used to estimate how many nucleated cells each sample contained. To quantify the absolute abundance of each unique TCRbeta CDR3 rearrangement, sequence reads were collapsed and filtered. Productive Simpson clonality was computed per sample as the square root of Simpson's diversity index over productive rearrangements. TCRdb took over this immuneACCESS table, retaining in-frame rearrangements with V and J assigned. Such tables are incomplete; in checked studies, under half of the missing clones stem from an unresolved V gene, and the remainder is unexplained. V and J calls and clone size follow that table, whereas D and trimming were derived from the DNA. Here the sample has about 140,000 clones; 88% occur a single time. The top ten clonotypes cover about 10% of the sample.

Remarks on this clone: Its antigen remains unidentified. The sample holds no much larger clone one base away, and base qualities are not on file.

This TCR was recovered from a man between 50 and 59 years old with active or convalescent COVID-19. The specimen sequenced was peripheral blood. This chain is built from TRBV11-2 and TRBJ1-5, with 9 bases in between that match TRBD1. The DNA reads TGTGCCAGCAGGGGACAGGGAAAGTCCCAGCATTTT. This sequence encodes CASRGQGKSQHF.